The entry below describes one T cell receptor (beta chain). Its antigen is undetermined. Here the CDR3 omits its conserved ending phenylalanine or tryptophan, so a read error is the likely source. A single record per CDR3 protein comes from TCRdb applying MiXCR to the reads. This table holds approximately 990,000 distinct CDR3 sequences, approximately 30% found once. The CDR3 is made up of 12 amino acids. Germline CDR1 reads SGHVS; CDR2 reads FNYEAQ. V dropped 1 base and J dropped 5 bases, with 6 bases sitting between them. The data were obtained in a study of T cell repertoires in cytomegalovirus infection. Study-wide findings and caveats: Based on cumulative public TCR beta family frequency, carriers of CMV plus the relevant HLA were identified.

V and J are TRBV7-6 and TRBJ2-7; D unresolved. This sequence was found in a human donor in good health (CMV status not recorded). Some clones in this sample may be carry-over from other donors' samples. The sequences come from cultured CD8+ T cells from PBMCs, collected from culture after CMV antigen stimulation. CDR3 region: CASSLVRDEQYS. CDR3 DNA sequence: TGTGCCAGCAGCTTAGTTCGGGACGAGCAGTACTCC.